The T cell receptor (beta chain) described here comes from a study of cytomegalovirus exposure and HLA in healthy donors. The wider study: Most genotyped donors, approximately 77% of about 360, had Caucasian-associated genetic ancestry. Points from the study as a whole: Later genetic work tied a missense DCLRE1C variant to beta-chain V and J trimming. A later analysis appeared to link common viral pathogens to several of the most significant clusters. DRB1 had the most TCR associations and HLA-C the fewest, a later analysis found, with rates varying by HLA locus.

Remarks on this clone: Its antigen is currently unknown.

The germline CDR1 and CDR2 sequences are SGHKS and YYEKEE (reference sequence). This CDR3 spans 13 amino acids. V lost 1 base, J lost 4 bases, and 8 bases lay in between. The PCR was carried out with 60 Vbeta primers and 13 Jbeta primers. Data came from immunoSEQ multiplex PCR; TCRdb stores just in-frame clones and leaves some out. The table has around 130,000 clones, roughly 87% seen once. Sequences were obtained from PBMCs. The receptor comes from a woman aged 18-35 years in good health and CMV-seronegative. This chain uses TRBV5-5 with TRBJ1-2; no firm D call. The CDR3 DNA sequence: TGTGCCAGCAGCTTGACAGATATCTATGGCTACACCTTC. Translation gives CASSLTDIYGYTF.